Listed here are 21 T cell receptor beta chains from one sample, sequenced in a study of cytomegalovirus exposure and HLA in healthy donors. Use of 60 Vbeta and 13 Jbeta primers characterized the PCR. Libraries were prepared by immunoSEQ multiplex PCR; TCRdb keeps only in-frame clonotypes and omits some of them. The sample gives under 200,000 clones, around 82% of which show up once; about 0.39% is in the top ten. The material sequenced was PBMCs. The receptor set was obtained from a boy between 2 and 15 years old in good health and CMV-seronegative.

This clone showed up just once. The chain carries TRBV5-4 and TRBJ2-7, with 12 bases matching TRBD2. This CDR3 is built from 15 residues. V shed 3 bases, J shed 3 bases, and the junction held 4 bases outside the gene matches. CDR1 is SGHNT, CDR2 YYREEE, per germline (reference sequence). This CDR3 is CASSSLAGGGYEQYF. The DNA for the CDR3 is TGTGCCAGCAGCTCCCTAGCGGGAGGGGGCTACGAGCAGTACTTC.

The chain couples TRBV5-1 to TRBJ2-1; the match to TRBD2 covers 9 bases. The length of the CDR3 is 14 residues. The trim removed 2 bases at V and 7 bases at J, leaving 4 bases unmatched. Germline V CDR1 and CDR2: SGHRS, YFSETQ. CDR3 nucleotide sequence: TGCGCCAGCAGCTTACCTAGCGGGATAAATGAGCAGTTCTTC. Translation: CASSLPSGINEQFF. The full variable domain, its missing parts supplied by reference TRBV5-1 and TRBJ2-1, is KAGVTQTPRYLIKTRGQQVTLSCSPISGHRSVSWYQQTPGQGLQFLFEYFSETQRNKGNFPGRFSGRQFSNSRSEMNVSTLELGDSALYLCASSLPSGINEQFFGPGTRLTVL.

The chain recombines TRBV6-1 with TRBJ1-1; 7 bases match TRBD1. CDR3 length: 12 residues. From germline, CDR1 is MNHNS and CDR2 SASEGT. The V gene end was trimmed by 4 bases and the J gene end by 7 bases; junction bases not matched to a gene: 3. CDR3 loop: CASSVRGSEAFF. CDR3 DNA: TGTGCCAGCAGTGTCAGGGGGAGTGAAGCTTTCTTT.

This clone appeared a few times. The V and J genes are TRBV28 and TRBJ1-4; 8 positions agree with TRBD1. The CDR3 totals 15 residues. V was pared by 5 bases and J by 0 bases, with 2 bases of the junction left unmatched. Germline assignment: CDR1 MDHEN and CDR2 SYDVKM. The CDR3: CASSTGGATNEKLFF. The CDR3 DNA follows: TGTGCCAGCAGTACAGGGGGGGCAACTAATGAAAAACTGTTTTTT.

The chain carries TRBV4-2 and TRBJ2-7, with D unclear. The ends were cut back, 1 base at V and 2 bases at J, with 12 bases in the middle. The CDR3 runs to 15 residues. The V gene's germline CDR1 is LGHNA and CDR2 YNFKEQ. The CDR3 is CASSQGAHQTYEQYF. The DNA for the CDR3 is TGTGCCAGCAGCCAAGGGGCGCACCAGACCTACGAGCAGTACTTC.

The rearrangement links TRBV7-9 to TRBJ2-5, with TRBD2 matching over 8 bases. V lost 5 bases to trimming and J lost 2 bases; unmatched junction nucleotides: 16. This CDR3 is 18 amino acids long. Germline-derived CDR1 and CDR2 are SEHNR and FQNEAQ (reference sequence). The CDR3 nucleotides are TGTGCCAGCAGCCCAGAGTTTACCGGGACTAGGGGGCAAGAGACCCAGTACTTC. This gives the protein CASSPEFTGTRGQETQYF.

This clone was recorded a few times. This chain joins TRBV5-4 and TRBJ2-7, with 12 positions matching TRBD1. Germline loops: CDR1 SGHNT, CDR2 YYREEE (reference sequence). The CDR3 loop spans 17 amino acids. Losses at the gene ends were 0 bases for V and 3 bases for J; bases not matched to a gene: 7. The DNA of the CDR3 is TGTGCCAGCAGCTTGGGGGGGACAGGGGGCTCTGGCTACGAGCAGTACTTC. It translates to CASSLGGTGGSGYEQYF.

V and J are TRBV29-1 and TRBJ2-1; 7 positions agree with TRBD1. Germline-derived CDR1 and CDR2 are SQVTM and ANQGSEA. J gave up 2 bases and V 7 bases, and 2 bases lay outside the gene matches. The CDR3 has 12 residues. The CDR3 loop is CSGTGAYNEQFF. CDR3 DNA sequence: TGCAGCGGCACAGGGGCCTACAATGAGCAGTTCTTC.

This clone was seen just once. This chain links TRBV29-1 with TRBJ2-7; 7 bases map to TRBD2. J lost 9 bases, V lost 0 bases, and 11 bases had no gene match. The CDR3 is 14 amino acids. Per germline, CDR1 SQVTM and CDR2 ANQGSEA. CDR3: CSVEDPGGYLGQYF. The CDR3 region has the DNA TGCAGCGTTGAAGATCCGGGGGGATACTTAGGGCAGTACTTC.

The chain is built from TRBV4-1 and TRBJ2-5, with a tentative D call TRBD1 (5 bases). V was clipped by 4 bases and J by 1 base, with 7 bases between them. The CDR3 contains 13 residues. Germline lookup yields CDR1 MGHRA and CDR2 YSYEKL. CDR3 in DNA: TGCGCCAGCAGCCGTACAGGCCAAGAGACCCAGTACTTC. This codes for CASSRTGQETQYF.

This clone was picked up a small number of times. V gene TRBV6-5 combines with J gene TRBJ2-5; 7 nucleotides agree with TRBD2. Germline V lookup: CDR1 MNHEY, CDR2 SVGAGI. The CDR3 sequence is 14 residues long. With 2 bases clipped from V and 2 bases from J, the junction kept 2 bases outside the gene matches. Here the CDR3 reads CASSYGGVQETQYF. DNA for the CDR3: TGTGCCAGCAGTTACGGGGGGGTTCAAGAGACCCAGTACTTC.

The CDR3 bases are TGTGCCAGCAGTTACAATTATCTAGCGGGAGGATTTAGTGAGCAGTTCTTC. The encoded protein is CASSYNYLAGGFSEQFF. The genes are TRBV27 and TRBJ2-1; 11 nucleotides line up with TRBD2. J gave up 9 bases and V 4 bases, and 14 bases lay outside the gene matches. CDR1 is MNHEY and CDR2 is SMNVEV in the germline V gene (reference sequence). CDR3 size: 17 residues.

The rearrangement links TRBV13 to TRBJ2-2; 7 positions agree with TRBD1. Trimming at V came to 3 bases and at J to 6 bases, leaving 4 bases not matched to a gene. The germline V gene encodes CDR1 PRHDT and CDR2 FYEKMQ (reference sequence). This CDR3 spans 14 amino acids. CDR3 sequence (DNA): TGTGCCAGCAGCTTGGTTACAGGGGCCGGGGAGCTGTTTTTT. Encoded protein: CASSLVTGAGELFF.

For this clone: The sample contains more than one DNA sequence encoding this CDR3. The chain has TRBV14 and TRBJ2-1; no reliable D call. Germline lookup yields CDR1 SGHDN and CDR2 FVKESK. The CDR3 spans 15 residues. Trimming removed 1 base at V and 0 bases at J, with 7 bases between. The CDR3 nucleotides are TGTGCCAGCAGCCAAGGCGTTAGCTCCTACAATGAGCAGTTCTTC. It specifies CASSQGVSSYNEQFF.

The V and J genes are TRBV5-6 and TRBJ1-2; D perhaps matches TRBD1 (6 bases). CDR1 and CDR2 from the germline V gene are SGHDT and YYEEEE. The CDR3 covers 16 residues. The ends were cut back, 3 bases at V and 4 bases at J, with 19 bases in the middle. The CDR3 DNA reads TGTGCCAGCAGCTCCCCATCTAGGGGGTTGGGCTATGGCTACACCTTC. This codes for CASSSPSRGLGYGYTF.

The V and J genes are TRBV5-1 and TRBJ2-1; D is uncertain. V was pared by 2 bases and J by 5 bases, with 14 bases between. Germline V CDR1 and CDR2: SGHRS, YFSETQ. CDR3 length: 15 amino acids. CDR3 nucleotide sequence: TGCGCCAGCAGCTTTGACTCCGTACCCCACAATGAGCAGTTCTTC. Amino acid sequence: CASSFDSVPHNEQFF. The complete variable domain, with remaining parts taken from reference TRBV5-1 and TRBJ2-1, reads KAGVTQTPRYLIKTRGQQVTLSCSPISGHRSVSWYQQTPGQGLQFLFEYFSETQRNKGNFPGRFSGRQFSNSRSEMNVSTLELGDSALYLCASSFDSVPHNEQFFGPGTRLTVL.

The chain joins TRBV10-1 to TRBJ2-1, with 9 positions matching TRBD1. Per the germline V gene, CDR1 is WNHNN and CDR2 is SYGVQD (reference sequence). V shed 4 bases, J shed 4 bases, and the junction held 11 bases outside the gene matches. CDR3 length equals 17 residues. The CDR3 nucleotides are TGCGCCAGCAGTGGGACGGCCGACAGGGGGGGGTACAATGAGCAGTTCTTC. Translation: CASSGTADRGGYNEQFF.

CDR3 nucleotide sequence: TGTGCCTGGAGTGTCGGGGACTCCTATGGCTACACCTTC. It yields the protein CAWSVGDSYGYTF. The chain combines TRBV30 with TRBJ1-2; the D gene is possibly TRBD1 (5 bases). Germline CDR1 and CDR2: GTSNPN and SVGIG (reference sequence). The CDR3 covers 13 residues. Trimming cost V 0 bases and J 4 bases, with 9 bases left between them.

V and J are TRBV5-4 and TRBJ2-2, with 7 bases fitting TRBD2. The germline V gene encodes CDR1 SGHNT and CDR2 YYREEE (reference sequence). V dropped 6 bases and J dropped 4; count of bases not matched to a gene: 12. This CDR3 has 16 residues. The chain's CDR3 is CASTLGEGWVTGELFF. In DNA form, the CDR3 reads TGTGCCAGCACCCTTGGGGAGGGATGGGTCACCGGGGAGCTGTTTTTT.

V usage is TRBV7-9 and J usage is TRBJ2-1; 13 bases are a match to TRBD2. Germline assignment: CDR1 SEHNR and CDR2 FQNEAQ (reference sequence). The length of the CDR3 is 15 residues. V dropped 4 bases and J dropped 7; count of bases not matched to a gene: 4. CDR3 sequence: CASSSGTSGINEQFF. For the CDR3, the DNA is TGTGCCAGCAGCTCAGGGACTAGCGGGATAAATGAGCAGTTCTTC.

J is TRBJ2-3 and V is TRBV5-1, with D maybe TRBD2 (7 bases). Germline V CDR1 and CDR2: SGHRS, YFSETQ. With 3 bases removed from V and 2 bases from J, the gap between germline ends came to 22 bases. The CDR3 contains 18 residues. The CDR3 nucleotides are TGCGCCAGCAGCTCCTATAACGACCGGGCGGGGGCCACAGATACGCAGTATTTT. Its translation: CASSSYNDRAGATDTQYF.